These T cell receptor beta chains were read from a single sample in a study of identical twins. TCRdb reprocessed the 5' RACE reads with MiXCR, giving one entry per CDR3 protein. The sample yields about 240,000 distinct CDR3 sequences, approximately 7.8% seen once. The same data also contributed to another study, on yellow fever vaccine responses in identical twins.

The sequenced sample was CD8+ T cells sorted from blood. The receptors here all came from a woman under 30 in good health. The CDR3 runs from the conserved cysteine through the conserved F or W. The D gene is left open where the match is weak. Not all rows give a size; the values are once, few, many and, for expanded clones, a class.

TRBV3-1	many	TRBD2	TRBJ2-5	TGTGCCAGCAGCCAAGGGACTAGCGCACAAGAGACCCAGTACTTC	CASSQGTSAQETQYF
TRBV4-1	few	NA	TRBJ1-4	TGCGCCAGCAGCGTTCAGACGGCAACTAATGAAAAACTGTTTTTT	CASSVQTATNEKLFF
TRBV5-1	many	NA	TRBJ2-1	TGCGCCAGCAGCTTTACAGTACAGGGTATTGATGAGCAGTTCTTC	CASSFTVQGIDEQFF
TRBV28	NA	NA	TRBJ2-5	TGTGCCAGCAGTCCTATTGGCGAGGGGGAAGAGACCCAGTACTTC	CASSPIGEGEETQYF
TRBV20-1	many	NA	TRBJ2-7	TGCAGTGCTAGAACTCCCCTGGCCCAACGTCTCTGCGAGCAGTACTTC	CSARTPLAQRLCEQYF
TRBV13	few	TRBD1	TRBJ2-7	TGTGCCAGCAGCCAGACGGACAGGACATACGAGCAGTACTTC	CASSQTDRTYEQYF
TRBV6-5	many	NA	TRBJ1-1	TGTGCCAGCATGGGTCCACGGTCTGAAGCTTTCTTT	CASMGPRSEAFF
TRBV12-3/TRBV12-4	few	TRBD2	TRBJ2-5	TGTGCCAGCAGTTTTAGGTTTAGCGGGGGTAAAGAGACCCAGTACTTC	CASSFRFSGGKETQYF
TRBV3-1	NA	TRBD2	TRBJ2-3	TGTGCCAGCAGCCCAGGGCTAGCGGGGGAATCGGGTACGCAGTATTTT	CASSPGLAGESGTQYF
TRBV20-1	many	TRBD1	TRBJ2-1	TGCAGTGCTCATGACCGGGACAGGGGGTTAGATGAGCAGTTCTTC	CSAHDRDRGLDEQFF
TRBV3-1	NA	NA	TRBJ2-5	TGTGCCAGCGGCATAGAGACCCAGTACTTC	CASGIETQYF
TRBV7-9	many	TRBD2	TRBJ2-1	TGTGCCAGCAGCCTGAGGACTAGCGGTTACAATGAGCAGTTCTTC	CASSLRTSGYNEQFF
TRBV14	few	TRBD1	TRBJ2-1	TGTGCCAGCAGCCAATTGGGGACAGGTTACAATGAGCAGTTCTTC	CASSQLGTGYNEQFF
TRBV20-1	NA	NA	TRBJ1-5	TGCAGTGCTAGAGATATGGAGGGTCCTAAATCCAATCAGCCCCAGCATTTT	CSARDMEGPKSNQPQHF
TRBV21-1	NA	NA	TRBJ2-6	TGTGCCAGCAGGGGGCCTGGGGCCAACGTCCTGACTTTC	CASRGPGANVLTF
TRBV7-2	NA	NA	TRBJ2-7	TGTGCCAGCAGCTTAGGCCTTGGACAGACCTACGAGCAGTACTTC	CASSLGLGQTYEQYF
TRBV20-1	NA	NA	TRBJ2-2	TGCAGTGCTAGAGGCCCCCAGGATACCGGGGAGCTGTTTTTT	CSARGPQDTGELFF
TRBV9	many	TRBD2	TRBJ2-1	TGTGCCAGCAGTGCGGGAGGCCCCCCTCGTGAGCAGTTCTTC	CASSAGGPPREQFF
TRBV12-3/TRBV12-4	NA	NA	TRBJ2-3	TGTGCCAGCAGTTTCCAGGGCACGCAGTATTTT	CASSFQGTQYF
TRBV4-2	many	NA	TRBJ2-1	TGTGCCAGCAGCCAAAGTCAGGGGAATGAGCAGTTCTTC	CASSQSQGNEQFF
TRBV12-3/TRBV12-4	NA	NA	TRBJ2-5	TGTGCCAGCAGTCCAGACACGTACCAAGAGACCCAGTACTTC	CASSPDTYQETQYF
TRBV11-3	NA	TRBD1	TRBJ2-2	TGTGCCAGCAGCTCAGACAGGGAGCGGAACACCGGGGAGCTGTTTTTT	CASSSDRERNTGELFF
TRBV6-5	many	NA	TRBJ1-1	TGTGCCAGCAGTTACGAGGGGGTGAACACTGAAGCTTTCTTT	CASSYEGVNTEAFF
TRBV4-1	many	TRBD1	TRBJ1-1	TGCGCCAGCAGCCAAGATCCCCTAGACAGGGGGCGTCGAACTGAAGCTTTCTTT	CASSQDPLDRGRRTEAFF
TRBV28	NA	NA	TRBJ2-3	TGTGCCAGCATTCGATGGGGAGATACGCAGTATTTT	CASIRWGDTQYF
TRBV12-3/TRBV12-4	NA	NA	TRBJ1-6	TGTGCCAGCACCCGGAGCTCCTATAATTCACCCCTCCACTTT	CASTRSSYNSPLHF
TRBV20-1	few	NA	TRBJ2-3	TGCAGTGCTAGAGAAACTAGCAGGCCCACAGATACGCAGTATTTT	CSARETSRPTDTQYF
TRBV9	few	NA	TRBJ1-2	TGTGCCAGCAGCGTTAAGGGTCGGGGCTACACCTTC	CASSVKGRGYTF
TRBV27	few	TRBD1	TRBJ2-7	TGTGCCAGCAGTTCGAGACAGGGCCCTCCCTACGAGCAGTACTTC	CASSSRQGPPYEQYF
TRBV5-1	many	NA	TRBJ2-1	TGCGCCAGCAGCCAACCTTCGACCGTTGAGCAGTTCTTC	CASSQPSTVEQFF